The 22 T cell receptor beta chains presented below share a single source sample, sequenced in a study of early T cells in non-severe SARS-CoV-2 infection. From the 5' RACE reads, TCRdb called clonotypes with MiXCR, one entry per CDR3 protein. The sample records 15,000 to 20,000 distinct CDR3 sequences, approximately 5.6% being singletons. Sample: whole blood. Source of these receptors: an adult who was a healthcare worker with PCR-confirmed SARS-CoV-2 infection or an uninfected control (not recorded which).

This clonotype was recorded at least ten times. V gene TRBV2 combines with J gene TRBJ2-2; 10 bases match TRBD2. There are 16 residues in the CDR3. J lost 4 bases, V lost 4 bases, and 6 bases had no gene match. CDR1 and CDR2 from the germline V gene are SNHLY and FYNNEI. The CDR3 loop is CASSVELAGLTGELFF. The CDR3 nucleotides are TGTGCCAGCAGTGTAGAACTAGCGGGACTCACCGGGGAGCTGTTTTTT.

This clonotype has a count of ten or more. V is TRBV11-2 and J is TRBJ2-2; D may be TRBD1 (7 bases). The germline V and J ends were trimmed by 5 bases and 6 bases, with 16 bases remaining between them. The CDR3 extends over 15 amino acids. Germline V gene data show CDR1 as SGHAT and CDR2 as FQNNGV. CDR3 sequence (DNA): TGTGCCAGCAGCCCCTGGACAGGAGGGTCCGGGGAGCTGTTTTTT. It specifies CASSPWTGGSGELFF.

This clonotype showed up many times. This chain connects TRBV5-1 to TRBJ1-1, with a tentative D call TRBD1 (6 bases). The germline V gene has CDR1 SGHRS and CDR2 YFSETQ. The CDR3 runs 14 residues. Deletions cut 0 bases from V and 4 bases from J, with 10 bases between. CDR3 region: CASSLEGGTTEAFF. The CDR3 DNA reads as TGCGCCAGCAGCTTGGAAGGGGGGACCACTGAAGCTTTCTTT.

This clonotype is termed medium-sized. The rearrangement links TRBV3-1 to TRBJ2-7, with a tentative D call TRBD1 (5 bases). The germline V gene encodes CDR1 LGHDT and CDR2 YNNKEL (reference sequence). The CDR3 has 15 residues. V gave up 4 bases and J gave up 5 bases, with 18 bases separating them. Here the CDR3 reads CASSPRYPGQDEQYF. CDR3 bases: TGTGCCAGCAGCCCTCGATACCCCGGACAAGACGAGCAGTACTTC.

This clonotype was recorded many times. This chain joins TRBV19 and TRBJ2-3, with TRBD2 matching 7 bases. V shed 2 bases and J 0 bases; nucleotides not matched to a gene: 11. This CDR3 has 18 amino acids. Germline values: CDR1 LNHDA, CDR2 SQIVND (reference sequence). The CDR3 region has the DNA TGTGCCAGTAGTATAAGAAGGCGAAGCGGGACCAGCACAGATACGCAGTATTTT. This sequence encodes CASSIRRRSGTSTDTQYF.

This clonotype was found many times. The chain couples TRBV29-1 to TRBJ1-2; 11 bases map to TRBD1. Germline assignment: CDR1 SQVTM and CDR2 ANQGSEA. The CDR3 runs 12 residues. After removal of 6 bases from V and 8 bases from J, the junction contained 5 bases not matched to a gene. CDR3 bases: TGCAGCGTCGGGACAGGGGGAGAGGGCTACACCTTC. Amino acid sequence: CSVGTGGEGYTF.

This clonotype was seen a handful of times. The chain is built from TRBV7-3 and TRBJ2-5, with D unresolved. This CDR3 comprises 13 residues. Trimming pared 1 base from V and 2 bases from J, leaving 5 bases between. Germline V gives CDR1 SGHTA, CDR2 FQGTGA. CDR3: CASSLNSQETQYF. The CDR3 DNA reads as TGTGCCAGCAGCTTAAACTCGCAAGAGACCCAGTACTTC.

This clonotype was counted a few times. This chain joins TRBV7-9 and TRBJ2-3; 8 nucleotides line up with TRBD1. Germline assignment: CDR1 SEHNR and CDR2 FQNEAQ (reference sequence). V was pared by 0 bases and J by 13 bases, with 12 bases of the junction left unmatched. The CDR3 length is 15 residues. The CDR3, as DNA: TGTGCCAGCAGCTTAGCCGGGACAGGCCCCGCTCCCGAGTATTTT. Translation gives CASSLAGTGPAPEYF.

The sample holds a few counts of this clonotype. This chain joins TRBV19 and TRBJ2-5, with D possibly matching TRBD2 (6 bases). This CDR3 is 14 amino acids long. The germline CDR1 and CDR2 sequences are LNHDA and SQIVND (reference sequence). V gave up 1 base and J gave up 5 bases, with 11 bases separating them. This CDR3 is CASSIGPGAETQYF. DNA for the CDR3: TGTGCCAGTAGTATAGGTCCGGGAGCTGAGACCCAGTACTTC.

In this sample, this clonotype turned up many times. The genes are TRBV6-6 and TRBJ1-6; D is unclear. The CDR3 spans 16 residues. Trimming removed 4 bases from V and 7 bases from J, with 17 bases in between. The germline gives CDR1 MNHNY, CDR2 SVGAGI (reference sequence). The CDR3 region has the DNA TGTGCCAGCAGTTCCTCTCGGAGCTCGGACAATTCACCCCTCCACTTT. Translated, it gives CASSSSRSSDNSPLHF.

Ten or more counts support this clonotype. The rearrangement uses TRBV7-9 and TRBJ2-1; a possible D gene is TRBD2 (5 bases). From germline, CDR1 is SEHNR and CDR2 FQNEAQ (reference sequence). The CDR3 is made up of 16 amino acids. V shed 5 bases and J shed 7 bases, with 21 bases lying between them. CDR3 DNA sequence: TGTGCCAGCAGCCCCCTCGGTTTCGGGAAATCGAATGAGCAGTTCTTC. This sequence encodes CASSPLGFGKSNEQFF.

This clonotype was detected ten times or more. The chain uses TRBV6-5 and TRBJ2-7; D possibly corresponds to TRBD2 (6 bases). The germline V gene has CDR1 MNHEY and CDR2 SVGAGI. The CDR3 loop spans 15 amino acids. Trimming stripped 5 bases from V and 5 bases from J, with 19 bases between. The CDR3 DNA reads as TGTGCCAGCAGTCTTGCCGGGACTCCCAATAACGAGCAGTACTTC. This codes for CASSLAGTPNNEQYF.

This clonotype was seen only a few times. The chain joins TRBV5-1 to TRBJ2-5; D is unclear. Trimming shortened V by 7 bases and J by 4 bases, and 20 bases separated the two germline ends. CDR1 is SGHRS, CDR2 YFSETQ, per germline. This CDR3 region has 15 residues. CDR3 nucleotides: TGCGCCAGCGGCACTGCCTCCCCCGTGGGAGAGACCCAGTACTTC. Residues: CASGTASPVGETQYF.

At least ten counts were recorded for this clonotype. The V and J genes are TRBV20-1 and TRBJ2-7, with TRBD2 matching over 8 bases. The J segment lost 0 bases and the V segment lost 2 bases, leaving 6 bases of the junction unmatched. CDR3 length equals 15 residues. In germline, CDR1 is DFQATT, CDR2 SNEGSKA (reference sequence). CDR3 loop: CSARSLAGPSYEQYF. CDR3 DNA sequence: TGCAGTGCTAGAAGTCTAGCGGGCCCCTCCTACGAGCAGTACTTC.

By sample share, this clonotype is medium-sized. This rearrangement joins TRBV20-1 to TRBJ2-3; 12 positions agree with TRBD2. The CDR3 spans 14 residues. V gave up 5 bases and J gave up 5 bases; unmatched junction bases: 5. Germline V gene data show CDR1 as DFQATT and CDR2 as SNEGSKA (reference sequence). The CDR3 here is CSAPTSGSLDTQYF. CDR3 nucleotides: TGCAGTGCTCCGACTAGCGGGAGTTTAGATACGCAGTATTTT.

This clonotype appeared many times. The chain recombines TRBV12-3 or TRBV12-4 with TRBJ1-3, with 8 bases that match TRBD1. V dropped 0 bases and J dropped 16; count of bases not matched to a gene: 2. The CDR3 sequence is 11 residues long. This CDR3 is CASSLAGQAYF. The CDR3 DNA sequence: TGTGCCAGCAGTTTAGCGGGACAGGCCTATTTT.

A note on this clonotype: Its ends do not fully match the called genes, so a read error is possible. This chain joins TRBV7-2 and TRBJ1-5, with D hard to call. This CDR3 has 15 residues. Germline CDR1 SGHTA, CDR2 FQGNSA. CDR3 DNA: TGTGCCAGCAGCATAGCGTGGGATAGCAATCAGCCCCAGCATTTT. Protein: CASSIAWDSNQPQHF. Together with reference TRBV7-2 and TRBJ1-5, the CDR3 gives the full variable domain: GAGVSQSPSNKVTEKGKDVELRCDPISGHTALYWYRQSLGQGLEFLIYFQGNSAPDKSGLPSDRFSAERTGGSVSTLTIQRTQQEDSAVYLCASSIAWDSNQPQHFGDGTRLSIL.

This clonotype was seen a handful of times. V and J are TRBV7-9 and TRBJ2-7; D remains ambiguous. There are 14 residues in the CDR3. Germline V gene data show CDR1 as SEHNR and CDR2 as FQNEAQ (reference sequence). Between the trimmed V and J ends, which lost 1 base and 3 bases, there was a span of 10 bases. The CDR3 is CASSLVGLNYEQYF. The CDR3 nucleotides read TGTGCCAGCAGCTTAGTGGGTCTGAACTACGAGCAGTACTTC.

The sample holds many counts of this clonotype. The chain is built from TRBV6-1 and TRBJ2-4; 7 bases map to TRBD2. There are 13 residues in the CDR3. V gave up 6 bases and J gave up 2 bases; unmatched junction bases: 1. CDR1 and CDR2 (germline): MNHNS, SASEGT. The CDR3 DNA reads TGTGCCAGCAGACTAGCGTCCAAAAACATTCAGTACTTC. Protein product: CASRLASKNIQYF.

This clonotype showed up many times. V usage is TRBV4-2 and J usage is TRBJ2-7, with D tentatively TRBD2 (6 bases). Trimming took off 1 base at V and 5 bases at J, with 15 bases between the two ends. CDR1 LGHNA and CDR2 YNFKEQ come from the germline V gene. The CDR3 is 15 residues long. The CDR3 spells CASSQVSGVPDEQYF. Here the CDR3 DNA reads TGTGCCAGCAGCCAAGTTAGCGGAGTTCCTGACGAGCAGTACTTC.

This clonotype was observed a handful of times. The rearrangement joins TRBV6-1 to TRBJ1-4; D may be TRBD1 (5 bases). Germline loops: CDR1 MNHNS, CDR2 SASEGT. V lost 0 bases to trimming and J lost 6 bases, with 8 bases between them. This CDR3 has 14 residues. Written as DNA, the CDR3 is TGTGCCAGCAGTGAAGCCCCGGGGCATGAAAAACTGTTTTTT. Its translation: CASSEAPGHEKLFF.

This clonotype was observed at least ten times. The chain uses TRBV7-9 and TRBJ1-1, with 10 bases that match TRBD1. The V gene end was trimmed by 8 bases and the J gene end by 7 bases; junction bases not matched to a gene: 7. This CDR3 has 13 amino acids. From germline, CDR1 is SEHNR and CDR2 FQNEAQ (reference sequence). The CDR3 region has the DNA TGTGCCAGCCGCGGGACAGGGGATTATGAAGCTTTCTTT. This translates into CASRGTGDYEAFF.